The clone carrying this T cell receptor beta chain was seen only a few times. This specimen comes from a study of blood T cell repertoires in COVID-19. Across the study: Both acute and convalescent COVID-19 samples were obtained from the United States, Italy and Spain. PBMCs, B-cell-depleted T cells, or T cells provided the cDNA or gDNA that made up the material.

Trimming removed 1 base at V and 10 bases at J, with 12 bases between. The CDR3 sequence is 14 residues long. Germline V lookup: CDR1 SGDLS, CDR2 YYNGEE. Repertoires were generated with immunoSEQ multiplex PCR, while TCRdb's copy carries only in-frame clones and drops some. The table has hundreds of thousands of clones, about 88% seen once. Participants, roughly 18 to 90 years old, spanned under 30 US areas. This clonotype was sampled from a woman between 50 and 59 years old who had recovered from COVID-19. The chain joins TRBV9 to TRBJ1-6, with D possibly TRBD1 on 6 matching bases. The sequencing sample was made of PBMCs or T cells enriched from blood (not recorded which). CDR3 sequence reads: CASSVTQDRSPLHF. For the CDR3, the DNA is TGTGCCAGCAGCGTAACCCAGGACAGATCACCCCTCCACTTT.